A selection of T cell receptor beta chains follows, all from one sample in a study of cytomegalovirus exposure and HLA in healthy donors. Sequencing was performed with immunoSEQ multiplex PCR; in TCRdb, only in-frame clones are kept and a portion is missing. The sample has some 130,000 clones. Sequenced sample: PBMCs. These receptors were obtained from a woman aged 40-49 years in good health and CMV-seropositive. The conserved cysteine and the conserved F or W are not part of the CDR3 here. D genes are given only for firm matches.

d_call v_call cdr3_aa
NA TRBV30 AWSRGQGGDEQY
TRBD1 TRBV27 ASSDRGQQPQH
NA TRBV5-1 ASSLAGGTSAQETQY
NA TRBV6-5 ASSHGPEAF
NA TRBV5-1 ASSFVGGVETQY
TRBD2 TRBV6-6 ASSSPTLAGYEQY
NA TRBV28 ASSDFRILSYNEQF
TRBD2 TRBV10-3 AISPTSGEATYEQY
NA TRBV28 ASNGVLGNQPQH
TRBD1 TRBV5-1 ASSLVRGPKTGELF
TRBD1 TRBV19 ASSTQGVGGELF
TRBD1 TRBV5-1 ASSYSGTGTEAF
NA TRBV11-3 ASSPHPEGELYSNQPQH
NA TRBV6-5 ASSYSGSYYEQY
TRBD1 TRBV29-1 SAETGGEQY
TRBD2 TRBV10-2 ASSESGGTYEQY
NA TRBV6-6 ASSYSPTYKPEKLF
NA TRBV28 ASRFARESSYEQY
NA TRBV7-8 ASSLDRPRVENTIY
NA TRBV20-1 RRVDIQY
NA TRBV11-2 ASSSHPGGAGTGELF
NA TRBV27 ASSDFDEQF
TRBD2 TRBV29-1 SVGLAGGPGEQY
NA TRBV7-8 ASSPVGNQPQH
TRBD1 TRBV6-5 ASRGTANEKLF
TRBD2 TRBV10-2 ASSGASGRYNEQF
NA TRBV30 AWAQAPKTQY
TRBD1 TRBV6-1 ASSNRDRVGYT
NA TRBV6-5 AAGVNSLNYGYT
TRBD2 TRBV19 ASSPNGLAGGTYEQY
TRBD1 TRBV7-3 ASSWDRWWDRGSNGELF
TRBD1 TRBV6-1 ASRRQGVYEQY
NA TRBV6-5 ASSYGSSSYNEQF